The T cell receptor beta chain described here comes from a study of OX40 agonist ivuxolimab in advanced cancers. Study as a whole: Intravenous ivuxolimab was administered to patients every 2 weeks at 0.01 to 10 mg/kg. A partial response was reached by three patients: one with hepatocellular carcinoma and two with cutaneous melanoma.

The table came from immunoSEQ multiplex PCR; TCRdb's copy has only in-frame clones and leaves some out. The table shows approximately 98,000 clones, with approximately 84% occurring only once. This clone has only a few counts. V dropped 5 bases and J dropped 2 bases, with 16 bases sitting between them. Germline CDR1 is LNHNV and CDR2 is YYDKDF (reference sequence). The CDR3 covers 16 residues. The sequence was obtained from an adult with an advanced solid tumor such as melanoma, head and neck, liver or kidney cancer. Specimen: CD4+ or CD8+ T cells sorted from blood, collected in a trial of the OX40 agonist ivuxolimab. The V and J genes are TRBV15 and TRBJ1-5; unclear D gene. CDR3 amino acids: CATSPHAGGGNQPQHF. The DNA of the CDR3 is TGTGCCACCAGCCCTCATGCGGGCGGAGGCAATCAGCCCCAGCATTTT.